This T cell receptor beta chain is drawn from a study of T-cell memory formation after mild COVID-19. V shed 1 base, J shed 5 bases, and the junction held 4 bases outside the gene matches. The CDR3 length is 15 residues. Study outcomes and limitations: Clones shrinking from day 15 to 85 showed even CD4/CD8 mixes; later expanders tilted CD4+. There was no confirmation that second-wave clones peaking on day 37 were SARS-CoV-2 specific. The study found contracting CD4+ clones mainly in CM and EM and contracting CD8+ clones in EMRA.

This clonotype was observed at least ten times. Its specificity is not known. The authors produced TCR alpha and TCR beta cDNA libraries with sample barcodes and UMIs by 5'RACE using constant-segment primers. One entry per CDR3 protein, called by TCRdb with MiXCR from the 5' RACE reads. This table has about 38,000 distinct CDR3 sequences, about an eighth appearing once. The sample consisted of PBMCs or a T cell subset sorted from them (not recorded which). The origin of this receptor is a man between 18 and 35 years old who had mild COVID-19 (a few samples of this study predate the infection). Cell type and time point are not known. The chain has TRBV12-3 or TRBV12-4 and TRBJ2-5; 10 nucleotides match TRBD2. The CDR3, as DNA: TGTGCCAGCAGTTTAGTCCTAGCGGGGGTTGAGACCCAGTACTTC. This codes for CASSLVLAGVETQYF.